The present TCR beta chain was sequenced within a study of T cells after yellow fever vaccination. TCRdb independently ran MiXCR on the 5' RACE reads; one entry per CDR3 protein. Among more than 450,000 distinct CDR3 sequences listed, 21% were seen once. Per the germline V gene, CDR1 is MNHEY and CDR2 is SVGEGT. The V gene lost 3 bases and the J gene lost 2 bases, with 12 bases spanning the gap. This CDR3 is 15 amino acids long. Sample: PBMCs, taken roughly 20 days after the first yellow fever vaccination. The chain combines TRBV6-2 or TRBV6-3 with TRBJ2-3; maybe TRBD2 (6 bases). This sequence was found in a man aged 18 to 30 who received the YFV17D yellow fever vaccine. CDR3: CASSYERGNTDTQYF. The CDR3 DNA reads TGTGCCAGCAGTTATGAACGGGGGAACACAGATACGCAGTATTTT.